This T cell receptor beta chain stems from a study of CD8+ T cells in alopecia areata. Study-wide context: Twice a day, 5 to 10 mg of oral tofacitinib was administered to treated patients.

Peripheral blood and lesional scalp punch biopsies were taken from alopecia areata patients. Study-level findings and limits: Sequencing of scalp samples also captures resident alphabeta T cells of normal skin. In lesional scalp, particularly from alopecia totalis/universalis, clonality was higher than in normal scalp. It was less clear whether patients shared TCRs than it was in mice, possibly because of HLA.

cDNA prepared by RNA extraction and subsequent reverse transcription served as the template for sequencing. Some clones are missing from TCRdb's copy, which holds only in-frame ones; the method was immunoSEQ multiplex PCR. The table shows 7,500 to 10,000 clones, with 67% occurring only once. This clone showed up just a few times. Its target is not known. V was trimmed by 5 bases and J by 7 bases, leaving 11 bases between them. The germline CDR1 and CDR2 sequences are SEHNR and FQNEAQ (reference sequence). This CDR3 spans 13 amino acids. The source material was skin. The receptor's source is a human donor with alopecia areata. The chain is built from TRBV7-9 and TRBJ2-2, with D possibly matching TRBD1 (5 bases). CDR3 region: CASSPDIDGELFF. In nucleotides, the CDR3 is TGTGCCAGCAGCCCGGACATCGACGGGGAGCTGTTTTTT.